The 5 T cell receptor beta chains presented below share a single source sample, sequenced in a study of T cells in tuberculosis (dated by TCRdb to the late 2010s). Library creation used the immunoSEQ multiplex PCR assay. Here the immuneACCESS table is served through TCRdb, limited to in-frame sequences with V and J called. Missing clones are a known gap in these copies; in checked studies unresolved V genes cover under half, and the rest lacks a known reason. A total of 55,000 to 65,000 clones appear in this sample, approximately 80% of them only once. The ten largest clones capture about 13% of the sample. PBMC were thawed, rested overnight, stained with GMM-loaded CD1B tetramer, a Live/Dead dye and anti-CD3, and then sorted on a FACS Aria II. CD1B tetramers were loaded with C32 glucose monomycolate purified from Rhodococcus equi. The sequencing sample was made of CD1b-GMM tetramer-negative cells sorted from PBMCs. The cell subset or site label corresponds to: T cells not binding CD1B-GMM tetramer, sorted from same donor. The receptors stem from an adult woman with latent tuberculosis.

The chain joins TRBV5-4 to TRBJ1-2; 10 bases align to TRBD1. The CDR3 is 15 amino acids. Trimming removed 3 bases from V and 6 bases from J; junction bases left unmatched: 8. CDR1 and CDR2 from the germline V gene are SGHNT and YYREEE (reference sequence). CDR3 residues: CASSSVPGTGDGYTF. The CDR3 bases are TGTGCCAGCAGCTCGGTCCCCGGGACAGGGGATGGCTACACCTTC.

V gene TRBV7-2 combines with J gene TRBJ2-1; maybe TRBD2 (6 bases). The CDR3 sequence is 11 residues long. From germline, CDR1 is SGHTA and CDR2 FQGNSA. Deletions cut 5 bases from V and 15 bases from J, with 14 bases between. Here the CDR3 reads CASSQGTRRFF. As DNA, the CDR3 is TGTGCCAGCAGCCAAGGGACTCGCCGGTTCTTC.

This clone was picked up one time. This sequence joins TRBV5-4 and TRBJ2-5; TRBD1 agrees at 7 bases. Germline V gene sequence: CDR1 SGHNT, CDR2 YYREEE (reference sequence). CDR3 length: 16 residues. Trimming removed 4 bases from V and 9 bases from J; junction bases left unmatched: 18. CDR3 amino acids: CASSTNQPGQTKAQYF. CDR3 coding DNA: TGTGCCAGCAGCACAAACCAACCGGGACAGACGAAGGCCCAGTACTTC.

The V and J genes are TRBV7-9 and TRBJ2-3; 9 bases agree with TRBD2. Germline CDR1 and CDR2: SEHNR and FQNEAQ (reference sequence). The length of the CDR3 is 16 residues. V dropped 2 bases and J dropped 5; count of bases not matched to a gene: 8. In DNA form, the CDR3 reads TGTGCCAGCAGCTTACGTTTAGCGGGAGAGGTAGATACGCAGTATTTT. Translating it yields CASSLRLAGEVDTQYF.

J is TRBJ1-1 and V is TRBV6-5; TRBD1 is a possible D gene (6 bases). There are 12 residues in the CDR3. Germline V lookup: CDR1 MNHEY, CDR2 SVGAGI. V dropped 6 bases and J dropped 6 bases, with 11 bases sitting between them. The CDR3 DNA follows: TGTGCCAGCAGCCAAGGGGGATCTGAAGCTTTCTTT. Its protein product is CASSQGGSEAFF.